These 22 T cell receptor beta chains were all obtained from the same sample, sequenced in a study of T cell responses to AZD1222 COVID-19 vaccine. TCRdb keeps only in-frame clones here, not all; method: immunoSEQ multiplex PCR. This sample yields 100,000 to 120,000 clones, of which roughly 87% are seen a single time; 5% belongs to the top ten. The input for sequencing was peripheral blood, taken on day 0 of AZD1222 vaccination. The receptors come from an adult in good health.

The chain links TRBV11-3 to TRBJ2-3; no clear D gene. This CDR3 region has 12 residues. Looked up from germline, CDR1 is SGHNT and CDR2 is YENEEA. Trimming removed 3 bases at V and 2 bases at J, with 3 bases between. CDR3 amino acids: CASSFSTDTQYF. CDR3 DNA: TGTGCCAGCAGCTTCTCCACAGATACGCAGTATTTT.

The CDR3 region is CASSPDRNSPLHF. Here the CDR3 DNA reads TGTGCCAGCAGCCCGGACAGGAATTCACCCCTCCACTTT. J is TRBJ1-6 and V is TRBV7-9; the match to TRBD1 covers 7 bases. CDR3 size: 13 residues. Germline lookup yields CDR1 SEHNR and CDR2 FQNEAQ (reference sequence). Germline trimming cut 5 bases from V and 7 bases from J; bases unmatched to any gene: 2.

The V call is TRBV9, the J call TRBJ1-1, with D possibly matching TRBD1 (5 bases). V shed 0 bases and J shed 0 bases, with 15 bases lying between them. Looked up from germline, CDR1 is SGDLS and CDR2 is YYNGEE. This CDR3 has 17 residues. Here the CDR3 DNA reads TGTGCCAGCAGCGTAGGGCAGGGATGGAACATGAACACTGAAGCTTTCTTT. As protein: CASSVGQGWNMNTEAFF.

This chain uses TRBV7-2 with TRBJ1-5; D remains ambiguous. V lost 1 base, J lost 7 bases, and 11 bases lay in between. Per germline, CDR1 SGHTA and CDR2 FQGNSA. This CDR3 comprises 14 residues. The CDR3 here is CASSLGGFGQPQHF. As DNA, the CDR3 is TGTGCCAGCAGCTTAGGAGGGTTCGGGCAGCCCCAGCATTTT.

In this sample, this clone turned up a few times. This chain connects TRBV4-2 to TRBJ2-3; no definite D call. CDR3 length equals 13 residues. Germline values: CDR1 LGHNA, CDR2 YNFKEQ. V lost 3 bases, J lost 2 bases, and 6 bases lay in between. This chain's CDR3 is CASSQLATDTQYF. The CDR3 region has the DNA TGTGCCAGCAGCCAGTTGGCCACAGATACGCAGTATTTT.

This sequence joins TRBV15 and TRBJ2-5; a possible D gene is TRBD1 (6 bases). With 5 bases removed from V and 1 base from J, the gap between germline ends came to 11 bases. This CDR3 contains 14 residues. The germline gives CDR1 LNHNV, CDR2 YYDKDF (reference sequence). CDR3 sequence: CATSRRQAQETQYF. The CDR3 DNA reads as TGTGCCACCAGCCGTCGACAGGCCCAAGAGACCCAGTACTTC.

This chain uses TRBV24-1 with TRBJ1-3; TRBD1 matches at 9 bases. Trimming at V came to 4 bases and at J to 4 bases, leaving 7 bases not matched to a gene. Germline CDR1 reads KGHDR; CDR2 reads SFDVKD. This CDR3 is built from 16 residues. The CDR3 DNA is TGTGCCACCAGTGACCGCCGACAGGGGGAAGGAAACACCATATATTTT. It codes for CATSDRRQGEGNTIYF.

The chain recombines TRBV5-1 with TRBJ2-3; 8 nucleotides align to TRBD2. Trimming removed 5 bases from V and 6 bases from J; junction bases left unmatched: 14. The CDR3 extends over 16 amino acids. The germline V gene encodes CDR1 SGHRS and CDR2 YFSETQ. This CDR3 is CASRPGLAIPEDTQYF. The CDR3 DNA follows: TGCGCCAGCAGGCCCGGACTAGCCATCCCGGAGGATACGCAGTATTTT.

V and J are TRBV19 and TRBJ2-3; 11 nucleotides agree with TRBD2. J gave up 5 bases and V 5 bases, and 6 bases lay outside the gene matches. CDR1 and CDR2 from the germline V gene are LNHDA and SQIVND (reference sequence). The CDR3 contains 15 residues. For the CDR3, the DNA is TGTGCCAGTAGTCTAGCGGGGGGCCGTGGAGATACGCAGTATTTT. This translates into CASSLAGGRGDTQYF.

The rearrangement joins TRBV5-6 to TRBJ1-2; the match to TRBD1 covers 7 bases. Per germline, CDR1 SGHDT and CDR2 YYEEEE. Germline trimming cut 4 bases from V and 7 bases from J; bases unmatched to any gene: 7. This CDR3 has 13 amino acids. The CDR3 here is CASSPRTGLGYTF. The CDR3 DNA follows: TGTGCCAGCAGCCCCAGGACAGGACTTGGCTACACCTTC.

The CDR3 coding sequence is TGTGCCAGCAGCCGACAGACGAACACCGGGGAGCTGTTTTTT. Translated: CASSRQTNTGELFF. V usage is TRBV9 and J usage is TRBJ2-2; D possibly corresponds to TRBD1 (5 bases). The germline gives CDR1 SGDLS, CDR2 YYNGEE. The V and J ends lost 4 bases and 0 bases respectively, with 7 bases between them. This CDR3 comprises 14 residues.

The chain recombines TRBV12-3 or TRBV12-4 with TRBJ1-6; no clear D. V lost 7 bases and J lost 7, with 11 bases in between. CDR3 size: 13 residues. CDR3 nucleotide sequence: TGTGCCAGCAAAGCGCAGTTGAATTCACCCCTCCACTTT. It codes for CASKAQLNSPLHF.

The rearrangement links TRBV12-3 or TRBV12-4 to TRBJ1-2, with a weak D call TRBD1 (6 bases). Trimming stripped 5 bases from V and 2 bases from J, with 9 bases between. The CDR3 has 13 amino acids. The CDR3 reads CASSPGHNYGYTF. The CDR3 region has the DNA TGTGCCAGCAGTCCGGGACACAACTATGGCTACACCTTC.

V and J are TRBV7-8 and TRBJ1-2; 8 bases are a match to TRBD1. CDR1 is SGHVS, CDR2 FQNEAQ, per germline. The CDR3 is 17 residues long. V was clipped by 10 bases and J by 2 bases; unmatched bases: 18. In DNA form, the CDR3 reads TGTGCCACCGGAAGGGGTCGGTCAGGGGGCGCGAACTATGGCTACACCTTC. Translating gives CATGRGRSGGANYGYTF.

In this sample, this clone turned up once. The chain employs TRBV4-1 and TRBJ1-4, with D maybe TRBD1 (5 bases). In germline, CDR1 is MGHRA, CDR2 YSYEKL. The CDR3 totals 16 residues. Trimming left V 0 bases short and J 3 bases short, with 11 bases between. CDR3 in DNA: TGCGCCAGCAGCCAAGATTACGGGACCCCTAATGAAAAACTGTTTTTT. Residues: CASSQDYGTPNEKLFF.

The V gene is TRBV30, the J gene TRBJ2-1; D tentatively fits TRBD1 or TRBD2 (6 bases each). The CDR3 loop spans 16 amino acids. Trimming left V 4 bases short and J 8 bases short, with 24 bases between. The V gene's germline CDR1 is GTSNPN and CDR2 SVGIG (reference sequence). This CDR3 is CAWTHQGRGLRDEQFF. Written as DNA, the CDR3 is TGTGCCTGGACCCACCAGGGGCGGGGCCTAAGGGATGAGCAGTTCTTC.

This clone occurred a few times. This chain links TRBV19 with TRBJ1-5; TRBD1 might be the D (5 bases). Deletions cut 5 bases from V and 3 bases from J, with 8 bases between. The CDR3 consists of 13 residues. Germline-derived CDR1 and CDR2 are LNHDA and SQIVND (reference sequence). The CDR3 protein is CASSEGINQPQHF. The CDR3 DNA follows: TGTGCCAGTAGTGAGGGGATCAATCAGCCCCAGCATTTT. Based on the CDR3 plus reference TRBV19 and TRBJ1-5, the full variable domain is DGGITQSPKYLFRKEGQNVTLSCEQNLNHDAMYWYRQDPGQGLRLIYYSQIVNDFQKGDIAEGYSVSREKKESFPLTVTSAQKNPTAFYLCASSEGINQPQHFGDGTRLSIL.

The J gene is TRBJ1-2, the V gene TRBV7-5; the DNA was not compared with TRBD1, the D call given in the table. TRBV7-5 is deemed a pseudogene. The CDR3 has 19 amino acids. The CDR3 is CARSYPGVIQFGNNYGYTF. The CDR3 DNA reads TGTGCCAGAAGCTACCCAGGGGTGATACAATTTGGGAATAACTATGGCTACACCTTC.

The chain combines TRBV19 with TRBJ1-5; TRBD1 is a possible D gene (5 bases). Germline values: CDR1 LNHDA, CDR2 SQIVND (reference sequence). Trimming cost V 6 bases and J 1 base, with 19 bases left between them. The CDR3 runs 17 residues. Here the CDR3 DNA reads TGTGCCAGTAGCCCCCTCCCGGAGGGGACGAGCAATCAGCCCCAGCATTTT. It codes for CASSPLPEGTSNQPQHF.

V gene TRBV11-3 combines with J gene TRBJ2-1; 15 bases fit TRBD2. CDR1 is SGHNT, CDR2 YENEEA, per germline. V lost 2 bases, J lost 7 bases, and 3 bases stayed unmatched. The CDR3 has 16 amino acids. The DNA for the CDR3 is TGTGCCAGCAGCTTACGGACTAGCGGGGGGGCGAATGAGCAGTTCTTC. Its protein product is CASSLRTSGGANEQFF. The full variable domain, with the rest looked up from reference TRBV11-3 and TRBJ2-1, is EAGVVQSPRYKIIEKKQPVAFWCNPISGHNTLYWYLQNLGQGPELLIRYENEEAVDDSQLPKDRFSAERLKGVDSTLKIQPAELGDSAVYLCASSLRTSGGANEQFFGPGTRLTVL.

The chain combines TRBV4-3 with TRBJ2-6; tentative D call: TRBD1 (5 bases). This CDR3 region has 19 residues. The V and J ends lost 1 base and 2 bases respectively, with 18 bases between them. Germline lookup yields CDR1 LGHNA and CDR2 YSLEER. The CDR3 sequence: CASSQALGPNFPGANVLTF. In nucleotides, the CDR3 is TGCGCCAGCAGCCAAGCCCTGGGGCCGAATTTTCCTGGGGCCAACGTCCTGACTTTC.

The CDR3 DNA follows: TGCGCCAGCAGCCCTAACGGGGACACCTATGGCTACACCTTC. Protein: CASSPNGDTYGYTF. V is TRBV5-1 and J is TRBJ1-2; TRBD1 might be the D (6 bases). The CDR3 runs 14 residues. CDR1 and CDR2 (germline): SGHRS, YFSETQ. Trimming took off 4 bases at V and 4 bases at J, with 14 bases between the two ends.